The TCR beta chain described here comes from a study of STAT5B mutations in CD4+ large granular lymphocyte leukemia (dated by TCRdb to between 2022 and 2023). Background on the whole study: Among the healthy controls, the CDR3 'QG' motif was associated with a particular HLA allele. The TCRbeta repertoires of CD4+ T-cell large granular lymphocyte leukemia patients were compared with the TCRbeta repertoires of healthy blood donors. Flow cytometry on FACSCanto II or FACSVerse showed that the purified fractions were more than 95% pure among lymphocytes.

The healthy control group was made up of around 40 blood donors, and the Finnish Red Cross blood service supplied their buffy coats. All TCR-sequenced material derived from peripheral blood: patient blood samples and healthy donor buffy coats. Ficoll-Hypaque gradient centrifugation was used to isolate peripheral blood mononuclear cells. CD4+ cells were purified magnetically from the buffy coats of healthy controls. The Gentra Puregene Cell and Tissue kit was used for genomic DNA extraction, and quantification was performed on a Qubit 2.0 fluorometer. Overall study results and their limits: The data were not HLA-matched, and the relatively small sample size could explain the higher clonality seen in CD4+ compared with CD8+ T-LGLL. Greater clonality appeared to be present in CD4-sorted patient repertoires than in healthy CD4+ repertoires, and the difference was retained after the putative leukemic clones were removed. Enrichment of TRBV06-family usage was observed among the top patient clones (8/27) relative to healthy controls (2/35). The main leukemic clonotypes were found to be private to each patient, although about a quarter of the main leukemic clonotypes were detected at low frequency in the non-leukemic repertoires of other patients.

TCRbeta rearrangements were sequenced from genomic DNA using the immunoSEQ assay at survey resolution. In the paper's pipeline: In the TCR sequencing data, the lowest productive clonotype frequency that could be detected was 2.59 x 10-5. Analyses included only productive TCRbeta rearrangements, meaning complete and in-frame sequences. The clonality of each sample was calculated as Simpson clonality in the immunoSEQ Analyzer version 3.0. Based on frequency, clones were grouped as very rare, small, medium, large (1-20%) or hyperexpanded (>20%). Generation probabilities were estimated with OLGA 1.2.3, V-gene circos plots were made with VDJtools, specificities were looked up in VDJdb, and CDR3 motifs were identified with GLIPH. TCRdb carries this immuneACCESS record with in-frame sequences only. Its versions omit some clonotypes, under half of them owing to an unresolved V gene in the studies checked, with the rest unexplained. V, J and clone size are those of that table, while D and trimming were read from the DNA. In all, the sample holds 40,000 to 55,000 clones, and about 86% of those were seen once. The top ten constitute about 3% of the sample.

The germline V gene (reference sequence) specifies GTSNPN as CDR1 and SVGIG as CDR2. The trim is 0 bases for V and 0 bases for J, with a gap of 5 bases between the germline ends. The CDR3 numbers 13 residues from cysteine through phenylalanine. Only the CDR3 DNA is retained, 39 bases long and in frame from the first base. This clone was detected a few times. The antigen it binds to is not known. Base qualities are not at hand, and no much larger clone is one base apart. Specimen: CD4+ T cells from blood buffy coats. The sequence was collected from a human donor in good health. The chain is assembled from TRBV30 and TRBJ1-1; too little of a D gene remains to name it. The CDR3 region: CAWSVRLNTEAFF. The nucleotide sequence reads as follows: TGTGCCTGGAGTGTTCGGTTGAACACTGAAGCTTTCTTT.